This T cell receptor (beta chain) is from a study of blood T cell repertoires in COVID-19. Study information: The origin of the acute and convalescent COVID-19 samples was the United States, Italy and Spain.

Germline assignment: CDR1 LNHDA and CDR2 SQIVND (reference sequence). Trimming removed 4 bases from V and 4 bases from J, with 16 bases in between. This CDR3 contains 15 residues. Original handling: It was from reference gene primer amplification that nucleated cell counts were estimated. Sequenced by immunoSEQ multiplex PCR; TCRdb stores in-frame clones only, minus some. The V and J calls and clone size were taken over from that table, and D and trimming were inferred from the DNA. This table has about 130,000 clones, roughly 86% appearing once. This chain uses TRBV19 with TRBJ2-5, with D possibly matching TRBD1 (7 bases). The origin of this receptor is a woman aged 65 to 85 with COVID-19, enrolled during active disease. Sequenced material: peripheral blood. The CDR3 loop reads CASSNLRQGGETQYF. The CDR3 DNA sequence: TGTGCCAGTAGTAACCTCAGACAGGGAGGAGAGACCCAGTACTTC.